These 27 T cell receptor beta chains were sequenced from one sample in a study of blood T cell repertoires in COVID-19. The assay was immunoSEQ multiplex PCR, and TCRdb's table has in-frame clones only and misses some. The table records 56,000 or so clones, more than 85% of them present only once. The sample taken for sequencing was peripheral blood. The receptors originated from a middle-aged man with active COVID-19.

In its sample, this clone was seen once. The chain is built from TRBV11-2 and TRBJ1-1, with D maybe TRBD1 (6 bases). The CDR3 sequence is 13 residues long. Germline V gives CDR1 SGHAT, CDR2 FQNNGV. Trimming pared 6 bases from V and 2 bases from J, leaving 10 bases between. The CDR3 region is CASSMDRNTEAFF. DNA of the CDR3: TGTGCCAGCAGTATGGACAGAAACACTGAAGCTTTCTTT.

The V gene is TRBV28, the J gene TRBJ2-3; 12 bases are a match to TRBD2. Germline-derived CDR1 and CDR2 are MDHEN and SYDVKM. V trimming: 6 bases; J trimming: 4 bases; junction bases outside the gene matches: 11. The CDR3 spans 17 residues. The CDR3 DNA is TGTGCCAGCAGCCTTCACCCGACTAGCGGGGGAGCAGATACGCAGTATTTT. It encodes CASSLHPTSGGADTQYF.

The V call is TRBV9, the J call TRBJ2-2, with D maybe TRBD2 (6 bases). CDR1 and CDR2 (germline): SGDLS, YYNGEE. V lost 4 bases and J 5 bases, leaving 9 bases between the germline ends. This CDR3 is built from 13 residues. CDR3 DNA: TGTGCCAGCAGCCTCCGGGGGACCGGGGAGCTGTTTTTT. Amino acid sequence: CASSLRGTGELFF.

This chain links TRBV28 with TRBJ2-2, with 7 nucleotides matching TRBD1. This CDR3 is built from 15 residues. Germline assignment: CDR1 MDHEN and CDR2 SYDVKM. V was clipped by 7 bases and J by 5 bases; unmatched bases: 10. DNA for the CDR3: TGTGCCAGCACCTTGACAGGGCCTACGACCGGGGAGCTGTTTTTT. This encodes CASTLTGPTTGELFF.

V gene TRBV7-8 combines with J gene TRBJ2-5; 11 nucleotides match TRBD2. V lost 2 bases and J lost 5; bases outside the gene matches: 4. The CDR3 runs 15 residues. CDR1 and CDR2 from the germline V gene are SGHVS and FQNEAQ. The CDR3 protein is CASSLSTSGGETQYF. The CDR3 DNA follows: TGTGCCAGCAGCTTAAGTACTAGCGGGGGTGAGACCCAGTACTTC.

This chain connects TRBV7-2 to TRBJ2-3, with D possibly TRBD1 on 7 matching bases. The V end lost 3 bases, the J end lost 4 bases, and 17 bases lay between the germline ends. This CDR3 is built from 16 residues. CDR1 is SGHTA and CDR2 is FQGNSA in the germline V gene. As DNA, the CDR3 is TGTGCCAGCAGCTTTGGTCAGGGGGGCATCGCAGATACGCAGTATTTT. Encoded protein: CASSFGQGGIADTQYF.

The CDR3 bases are TGTGCCAGCAGTTTAGAGTGGGGGGGCACAGATACGCAGTATTTT. Residues: CASSLEWGGTDTQYF. This chain joins TRBV28 and TRBJ2-3; a possible D gene is TRBD2 (6 bases). CDR1 is MDHEN and CDR2 is SYDVKM in the germline V gene. V was pared by 2 bases and J by 1 base, with 10 bases between. The CDR3 contains 15 residues.

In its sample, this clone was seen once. Written as DNA, the CDR3 is TGTGCCACCAGCAGAGACCTAGCGGGGGGTCTGAACGAGCAGTACTTC. This sequence encodes CATSRDLAGGLNEQYF. J is TRBJ2-7 and V is TRBV15; 11 bases agree with TRBD2. The CDR3 totals 16 residues. Trimming removed 0 bases from V and 5 bases from J; junction bases left unmatched: 6. Germline CDR1 reads LNHNV; CDR2 reads YYDKDF (reference sequence).

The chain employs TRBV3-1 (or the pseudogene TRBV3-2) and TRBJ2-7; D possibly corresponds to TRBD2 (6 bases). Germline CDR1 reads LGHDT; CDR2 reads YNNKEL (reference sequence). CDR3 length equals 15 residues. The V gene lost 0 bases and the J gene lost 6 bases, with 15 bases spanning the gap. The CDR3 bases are TGTGCCAGCAGCCAAGATGGGAGGCCGTCCGCCGAGCAGTACTTC. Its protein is CASSQDGRPSAEQYF.

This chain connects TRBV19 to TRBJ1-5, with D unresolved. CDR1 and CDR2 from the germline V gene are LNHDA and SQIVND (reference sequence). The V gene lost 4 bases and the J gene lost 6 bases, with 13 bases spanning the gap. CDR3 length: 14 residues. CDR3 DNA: TGTGCCAGTAGTACCCCGGGTATTGCTCAGCCCCAGCATTTT. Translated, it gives CASSTPGIAQPQHF.

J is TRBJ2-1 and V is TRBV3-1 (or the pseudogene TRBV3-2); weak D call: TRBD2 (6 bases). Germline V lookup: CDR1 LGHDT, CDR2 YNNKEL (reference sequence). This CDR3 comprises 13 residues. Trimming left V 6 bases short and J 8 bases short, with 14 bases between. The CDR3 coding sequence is TGTGCCAGCAGGGACTACTCTACAGATGAGCAGTTCTTC. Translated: CASRDYSTDEQFF.

DNA of the CDR3: TGTGCCAGCAGCTTAGACGCTTTAGGCGGGGATACGCAGTATTTT. The encoded protein is CASSLDALGGDTQYF. The chain has TRBV11-2 and TRBJ2-3; tentatively, D is TRBD2 (5 bases). The ends were cut back, 0 bases at V and 6 bases at J, with 13 bases in the middle. The V gene's germline CDR1 is SGHAT and CDR2 FQNNGV. This CDR3 is built from 15 residues.

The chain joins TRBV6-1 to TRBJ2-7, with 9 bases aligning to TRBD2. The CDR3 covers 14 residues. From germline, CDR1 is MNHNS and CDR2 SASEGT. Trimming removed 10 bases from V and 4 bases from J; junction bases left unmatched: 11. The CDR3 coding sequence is TGTGCCACCCAACCTAGCGGGATAAAGTACGAGCAGTACTTC. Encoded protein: CATQPSGIKYEQYF.

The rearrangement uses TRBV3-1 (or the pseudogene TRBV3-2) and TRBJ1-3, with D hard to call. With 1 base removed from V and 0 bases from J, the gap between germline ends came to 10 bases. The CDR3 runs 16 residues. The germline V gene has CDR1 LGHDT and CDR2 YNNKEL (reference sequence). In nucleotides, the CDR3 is TGTGCCAGCAGCCAAGCCAGCCGACTCTCTGGAAACACCATATATTTT. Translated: CASSQASRLSGNTIYF.

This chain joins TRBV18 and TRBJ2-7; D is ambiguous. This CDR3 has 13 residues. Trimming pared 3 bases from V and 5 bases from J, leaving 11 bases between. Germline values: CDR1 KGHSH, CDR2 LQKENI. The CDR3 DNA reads TGTGCCAGCTCACCCTACGTTTTGGACGAGCAGTACTTC. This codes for CASSPYVLDEQYF.

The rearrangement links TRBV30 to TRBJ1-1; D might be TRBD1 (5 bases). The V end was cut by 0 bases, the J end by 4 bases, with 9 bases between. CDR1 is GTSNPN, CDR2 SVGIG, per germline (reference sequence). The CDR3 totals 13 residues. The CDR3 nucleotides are TGTGCCTGGAGTGTACACGGGGGCACTGAAGCTTTCTTT. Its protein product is CAWSVHGGTEAFF.

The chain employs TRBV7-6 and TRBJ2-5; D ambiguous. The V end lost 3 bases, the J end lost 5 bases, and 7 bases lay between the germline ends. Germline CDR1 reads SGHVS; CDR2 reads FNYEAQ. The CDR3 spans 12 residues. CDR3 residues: CASSFLGETQYF. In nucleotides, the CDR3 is TGTGCCAGCAGCTTCTTGGGCGAGACCCAGTACTTC.

CDR3 DNA sequence: TGTGCCAGCAGCCAGGGGGGGGCTTATAATTCACCCCTCCACTTT. Translating gives CASSQGGAYNSPLHF. The chain employs TRBV3-1 (or the pseudogene TRBV3-2) and TRBJ1-6; TRBD1 might be the D (6 bases). From germline, CDR1 is LGHDT and CDR2 YNNKEL (reference sequence). V was pared by 3 bases and J by 4 bases, with 10 bases between. The CDR3 has 15 amino acids.

CDR3 region: CATRVTGGVDQPQHF. Written as DNA, the CDR3 is TGTGCCACCAGGGTGACAGGGGGCGTAGATCAGCCCCAGCATTTT. The genes are TRBV15 and TRBJ1-5; 10 bases are shared with TRBD1. Germline V gives CDR1 LNHNV, CDR2 YYDKDF (reference sequence). V was pared by 6 bases and J by 5 bases, with 7 bases of the junction left unmatched. The CDR3 extends over 15 amino acids.

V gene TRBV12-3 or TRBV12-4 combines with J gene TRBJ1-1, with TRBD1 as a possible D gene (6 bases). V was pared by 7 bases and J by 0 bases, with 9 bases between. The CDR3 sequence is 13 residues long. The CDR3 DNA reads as TGTGCCAGCATCGAGGGGGTGAACACTGAAGCTTTCTTT. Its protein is CASIEGVNTEAFF.

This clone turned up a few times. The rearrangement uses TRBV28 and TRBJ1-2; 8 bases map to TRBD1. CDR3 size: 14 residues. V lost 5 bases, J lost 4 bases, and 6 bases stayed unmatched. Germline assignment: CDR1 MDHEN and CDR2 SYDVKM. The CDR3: CASSPATGAYGYTF. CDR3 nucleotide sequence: TGTGCCAGCAGTCCTGCGACAGGGGCCTATGGCTACACCTTC.

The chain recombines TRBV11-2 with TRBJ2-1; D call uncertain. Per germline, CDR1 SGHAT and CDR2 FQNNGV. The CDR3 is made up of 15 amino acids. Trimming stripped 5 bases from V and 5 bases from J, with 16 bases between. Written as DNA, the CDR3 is TGTGCCAGCAGCCGAAGGCGCCTAGAAGACAATGAGCAGTTCTTC. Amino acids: CASSRRRLEDNEQFF.

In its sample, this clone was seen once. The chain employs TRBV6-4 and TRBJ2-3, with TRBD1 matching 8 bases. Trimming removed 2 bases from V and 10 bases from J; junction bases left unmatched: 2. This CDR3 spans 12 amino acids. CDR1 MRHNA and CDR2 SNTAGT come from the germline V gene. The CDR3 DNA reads TGTGCCAGCAGTGACGACAGGGGTCCGCAGTATTTT. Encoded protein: CASSDDRGPQYF.

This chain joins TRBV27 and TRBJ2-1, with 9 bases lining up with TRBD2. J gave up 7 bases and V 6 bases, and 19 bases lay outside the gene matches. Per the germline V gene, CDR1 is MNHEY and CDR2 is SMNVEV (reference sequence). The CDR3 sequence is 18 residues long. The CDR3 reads CASSKGTSAGGPGNEQFF. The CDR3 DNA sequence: TGTGCCAGCAGCAAAGGGACTTCGGCGGGAGGGCCTGGGAATGAGCAGTTCTTC.

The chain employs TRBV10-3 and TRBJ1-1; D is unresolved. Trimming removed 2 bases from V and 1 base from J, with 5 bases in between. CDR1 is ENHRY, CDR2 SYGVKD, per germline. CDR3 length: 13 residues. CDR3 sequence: CAISEDSNTEAFF. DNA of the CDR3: TGTGCCATCAGTGAGGACTCGAACACTGAAGCTTTCTTT.

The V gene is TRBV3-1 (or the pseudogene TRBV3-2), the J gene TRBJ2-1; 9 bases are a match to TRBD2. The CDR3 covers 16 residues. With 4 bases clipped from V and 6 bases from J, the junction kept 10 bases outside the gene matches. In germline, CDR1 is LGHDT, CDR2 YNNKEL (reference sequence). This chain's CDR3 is CASSPLVAGVFNEQFF. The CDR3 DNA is TGTGCCAGCAGCCCATTAGTAGCGGGAGTATTCAATGAGCAGTTCTTC.

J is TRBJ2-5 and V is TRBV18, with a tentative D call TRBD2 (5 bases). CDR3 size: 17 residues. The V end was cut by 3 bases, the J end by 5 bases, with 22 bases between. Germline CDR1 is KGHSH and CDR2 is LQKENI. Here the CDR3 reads CASSPLEGLRLGETQYF. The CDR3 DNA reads TGTGCCAGCTCACCCCTTGAAGGACTCCGGTTAGGGGAGACCCAGTACTTC.